Listed below are T cell receptor beta chains from one sample, sequenced in a study of blood T cell repertoires in COVID-19. Assay: immunoSEQ multiplex PCR; the TCRdb copy retains only in-frame clones and omits some. There are roughly 230,000 clones in the sample; around nine tenths occur only once, and over 0.65% lies in the top ten. The sequenced sample consisted of peripheral blood. The receptors come from a man aged 25 to 40 with COVID-19, enrolled during active disease. CDR3s include the opening cysteine and the closing phenylalanine or tryptophan. A D gene is named only where the DNA matches it firmly. Size values are once, few and many counts, or a class for expanded clones, and some rows have none.

clone_size j_call v_call d_call cdr3_aa cdr3_nt
- TRBJ1-5 TRBV10-1 TRBD1 CASSAPPGQGDCNQPQHF TGCGCCAGCAGTGCCCCACCGGGACAGGGCGACTGCAATCAGCCCCAGCATTTT
- TRBJ2-7 TRBV5-1 TRBD1 CASSRTGGLDEQYF TGCGCCAGCAGCCGGACAGGGGGCTTGGACGAGCAGTACTTC
- TRBJ1-3 TRBV10-3 - CAISGVGWTGNTIYF TGTGCCATCAGTGGTGTGGGCTGGACTGGAAACACCATATATTTT
- TRBJ1-1 TRBV3-1/TRBV3-2 - CASSHAWGRDTEAFF TGTGCCAGCAGCCATGCGTGGGGGCGCGACACTGAAGCTTTCTTT
once TRBJ2-7 TRBV5-5 - CASSSVVGGTYEQYF TGTGCCAGCAGCTCGGTGGTGGGGGGAACCTACGAGCAGTACTTC
- TRBJ2-1 TRBV7-9 TRBD1 CASSRTDRGSEQFF TGTGCCAGCAGCCGGACCGACAGGGGAAGTGAGCAGTTCTTC
- TRBJ2-2 TRBV12-3/TRBV12-4 - CASNGVRGELFF TGTGCCAGCAACGGAGTAAGGGGGGAGCTGTTTTTT
- TRBJ1-4 TRBV11-1 TRBD1 CASSQRTGYEKLFF TGTGCCAGCAGCCAGAGGACAGGGTATGAAAAACTGTTTTTT
- TRBJ2-1 TRBV7-9 - CASSLGGRTRYNEQFF TGTGCCAGCAGCTTAGGGGGCAGGACCCGCTACAATGAGCAGTTCTTC
- TRBJ2-7 TRBV28 - CASSFRGGRSYEQYF TGTGCCAGCAGTTTCCGAGGCGGTCGCTCCTACGAGCAGTACTTC
- TRBJ2-3 TRBV6-5 TRBD1 CASRTQGRTDTQYF TGTGCCAGCAGAACACAGGGGCGCACAGATACGCAGTATTTT
- TRBJ2-1 TRBV7-3 TRBD2 CASSLGPRGGAHNEQFF TGTGCCAGCAGCTTAGGACCACGCGGGGGGGCCCACAATGAGCAGTTCTTC
- TRBJ1-5 TRBV6-5 - CASRRQGNQPQHF TGTGCCAGCAGGCGACAGGGCAATCAGCCCCAGCATTTT
once TRBJ1-2 TRBV5-1 TRBD1 CASSLWTGALRDGYTF TGCGCCAGCAGCTTATGGACAGGAGCCCTTCGGGATGGCTACACCTTC
- TRBJ2-1 TRBV29-1 - CSVKQGFSSNEQFF TGCAGCGTTAAACAGGGATTTTCTTCCAATGAGCAGTTCTTC
- TRBJ2-7 TRBV29-1 - CSVEGGQRGYYEQYF TGCAGCGTTGAAGGGGGGCAGAGAGGGTACTACGAGCAGTACTTC
- TRBJ1-4 TRBV10-3 - CAISVEGGATNEKLFF TGTGCCATCAGTGTAGAAGGGGGAGCAACTAATGAAAAACTGTTTTTT
- TRBJ2-7 TRBV29-1 TRBD2 CSVEDGAGGAYEQYF TGCAGCGTTGAAGATGGAGCGGGGGGCGCCTACGAGCAGTACTTC
once TRBJ1-5 TRBV19 - CASSILHRGQPQHF TGTGCCAGTAGTATTCTCCACCGGGGTCAGCCCCAGCATTTT
- TRBJ2-2 TRBV27 TRBD2 CASSLSPSGFRELFF TGTGCCAGCAGTTTATCCCCTAGCGGATTTCGGGAGCTGTTTTTT
- TRBJ2-2 TRBV7-5 - CVRSLVHSATGELFF TGTGTCAGAAGCTTAGTACATTCCGCTACCGGGGAGCTGTTTTTT
- TRBJ2-2 TRBV11-3 - CASSLVFGNTGELFF TGTGCCAGCAGCTTAGTTTTCGGTAACACCGGGGAGCTGTTTTTT
- TRBJ1-4 TRBV27 - CASSFEGIPEKLFF TGTGCCAGCAGTTTTGAGGGTATTCCTGAAAAACTGTTTTTT
- TRBJ2-5 TRBV18 TRBD2 CASSSRLAGGMAETQYF TGTGCCAGCTCGTCGAGACTAGCGGGGGGCATGGCGGAGACCCAGTACTTC